The text below deals with one T cell receptor beta chain. This clonotype showed up just a few times. No cognate antigen has been identified for it. No much larger clone is present one base from it, and per-base qualities are unavailable. This sample was included in a study of human T cells and chemical hapten exposure (dated by TCRdb to about 2021). Broadly, across the study: For sensitization, 2% DPC in acetone was applied to a roughly 2 cm by roughly 2 cm area of upper inner arm skin. Patch testing on the upper back used Finn chambers containing 0.01% DPC, with scoring done after 6 days according to International Contact Dermatitis Research Group standards. The libraries were sequenced as a pool, and the TCR yield per sample differed mostly because of small variations in library volumes within the pool. Blood samples were taken from patients before sensitization (week 0) and at 2, 6 and about 24 weeks after DPC sensitization. Most of the patients in the cohort were female, and the cohort covered alopecia areata with under or over 50% scalp involvement, alopecia totalis and alopecia universalis. Peripheral blood TCR repertoire changes were tracked in vivo in alopecia patients during primary and secondary sensitization to the hapten diphenylcyclopropenone (DPC). Throughout the roughly 25-week study period, patients were also given weekly therapeutic DPC doses on the scalp. Under 30 alopecia patients gave blood for TCR sequencing at one to four time points (pre-sensitization, 2, 6 and 24 weeks).

Library prep was done by RACE. The listed sequencing device is NextSeq 500. Library preparation attached unique molecular identifiers to individual cDNA molecules for quantitative, reproducible TCR counting. Both TCR alpha and TCR beta chains were sequenced from each blood RNA sample. The paper's processing steps were these. The median number of TCRs per sample was 85,000 to 100,000, ranging from roughly 20,000 to 700,000. V, J and CDR3 annotation of the TCR reads was carried out using the Decombinator software suite. For the PS versus PT1 abundance plots, all samples were subsampled to the same number of TCRs (28,000). Expanded TCRs were defined as absent before sensitization and observed at least eight times at the 2-week time point. TCRdb passed the public sequencing reads through fastp at Q25 and MiXCR, retaining productive beta sequences. Rows matching on CDR3 protein sequence are summarized as one entry with the most common DNA and genes. These V and J calls originate from TCRdb's pipeline instead of the authors' own analysis. The sample data list 95,000 or so distinct CDR3 sequences, and over 9.5% of these were observed just once. 3% to 4% of the sample rests with the top ten.

The time point label, as the study defines it: patch test 2, 6 weeks after DPC sensitization. The treatment or condition label on this specimen signifies: therapeutic diphenylcyclopropenone sensitization with weekly scalp DPC. At every patch-test visit, the blood draw took place before the patch test was put on. Patients were eligible if aged 18 to 70, diagnosed with alopecia and judged suitable for DPC therapy, and pregnant patients were excluded. Total RNA was isolated from unfractionated whole blood collected in Tempus Blood RNA tubes. What the research found in general, with its limitations: Patch test score was positively correlated with the number of PT1 expanded TCRs, with significance at thresholds 8, 16 and 32 but not at 4. Because every patient had alopecia, a presumed autoimmune disease, the patients' immune response might differ from that of healthy individuals. Compared with pre-sensitization or healthy control sets, expanded TCRs formed significantly more large CDR3 similarity clusters, which is consistent with antigen-driven responses. Repeated subsampling changed both the strength of the expansion versus patch-test correlation and the threshold at which the correlation became significant. DPC sensitization did not change the number of TCRs with a frequency above 1 in 1000, and there was no evidence of changes in global repertoire structure.

V is pared back by 2 bases and J by 4 bases, with 10 bases lying between the germline termini. The CDR3, cysteine through phenylalanine, is 14 amino acids long. Only CDR3 DNA remains: 42 bases, in frame from the first base. For CDR1 and CDR2, the germline V gene lists MNHEY and SVGEGT. The sequencing here drew on whole blood, taken in connection with sensitization to the hapten diphenylcyclopropenone (DPC). The receptor was isolated from a woman aged 40 to 55 with alopecia areata. Some clones in this sample may be carry-over from other donors' samples. The chain uses TRBV6-2 or TRBV6-3 and TRBJ2-3; no D gene is confidently identified. The DNA sequence follows: TGTGCCAGCAGTTACCAAGTGGACGCAGATACGCAGTATTTT. This yields the protein CASSYQVDADTQYF.